The 19 T cell receptor beta chains listed next were all sequenced from one sample in a study of metastatic and nonmetastatic thyroid tumors. MiXCR was used by TCRdb to re-call the PCR reads. Here the sample spans approximately 82,000 clones, approximately 12% being singletons. Among the patients, none had received any treatment before thyroid surgery. Sample: tumor tissue. These receptors all stem from a female donor with papillary thyroid cancer or a benign thyroid nodule (not recorded which). Some clones in this sample may be carry-over from other donors' samples.

There are many counts of this clone. The gene calls are TRBV6-1 and TRBJ1-3; unclear D gene. The CDR3 is 17 residues long. Per the germline V gene, CDR1 is MNHNS and CDR2 is SASEGT. The V gene lost 5 bases and the J gene lost 0 bases, with 17 bases spanning the gap. CDR3 in amino acids: CASSSLTGGNSGNTIYF. As DNA, the CDR3 is TGTGCCAGCAGTTCGCTGACCGGAGGTAACTCTGGAAACACCATATATTTT.

This chain connects TRBV28 to TRBJ2-3, with 8 bases lining up with TRBD1. V dropped 8 bases and J dropped 2; count of bases not matched to a gene: 6. The CDR3 runs to 14 residues. Germline loops: CDR1 MDHEN, CDR2 SYDVKM. Written as DNA, the CDR3 is TGTGCCAGCCAGACAGGGGCCTACACAGATACGCAGTATTTT. Its translation: CASQTGAYTDTQYF.

This clone was recorded many times. This chain joins TRBV24-1 and TRBJ2-1; D possibly corresponds to TRBD2 (6 bases). The V and J ends lost 8 bases and 7 bases respectively, with 14 bases between them. Germline values: CDR1 KGHDR, CDR2 SFDVKD. The CDR3 extends over 13 amino acids. In DNA, the CDR3 is TGTGCCACCACGGCAGGGACTGGGAATGAGCAGTTCTTC. The encoded protein is CATTAGTGNEQFF.

This clone was seen many times. The J gene is TRBJ2-5, the V gene TRBV5-1; D may be TRBD2 (6 bases). Germline values: CDR1 SGHRS, CDR2 YFSETQ. V was cut by 0 bases and J by 1 base, with 13 bases left in between. The CDR3 length is 16 residues. The CDR3 DNA reads TGCGCCAGCAGCTTGGCCCTGGGAGGCTCCCAAGAGACCCAGTACTTC. This translates into CASSLALGGSQETQYF.

This clone was picked up many times. This rearrangement joins TRBV18 to TRBJ1-2, with TRBD1 matching 7 bases. This CDR3 comprises 15 residues. Unmatched junction bases numbered 7, after V lost 2 bases and J lost 4 bases. From germline, CDR1 is KGHSH and CDR2 LQKENI. CDR3 DNA sequence: TGTGCCAGCTCACCAGGACAGGCCGCGGGCTATGGCTACACCTTC. Protein: CASSPGQAAGYGYTF. The full variable domain, completed using reference TRBV18 and TRBJ1-2, is NAGVMQNPRHLVRRRGQEARLRCSPMKGHSHVYWYRQLPEEGLKFMVYLQKENIIDESGMPKERFSAEFPKEGPSILRIQQVVRGDSAAYFCASSPGQAAGYGYTFGSGTRLTVV.

Points on this clone: This could be a read error, since a much larger clone is one nucleotide away. Other DNA sequences from this sample encode an identical CDR3 as well. CDR3 sequence: CASSPEWTASSPLHF. The CDR3 nucleotides read TGTGCCAGTAGCCCGGAGTGGACAGCCAGTTCACCCCTCCACTTT. The chain joins TRBV5-4 to TRBJ1-6, with a possible D match to TRBD1 (6 bases). The CDR3 length is 15 residues. Per the germline V gene, CDR1 is SGHNT and CDR2 is YYREEE (reference sequence). V was trimmed by 8 bases and J by 9 bases, leaving 21 bases between them.

The genes are TRBV12-3 or TRBV12-4 and TRBJ2-1; either TRBD1 or TRBD2 may fit D (5 bases each). CDR3 length: 14 residues. Trimming cost V 6 bases and J 5 bases, with 14 bases left between them. The CDR3 region is CASRGETSNNEQFF. For the CDR3, the DNA is TGTGCCAGCAGGGGGGAGACAAGTAACAATGAGCAGTTCTTC.

This clone was seen only a few times. This may arise from a read error, as a much more abundant clone is one base away. The chain couples TRBV20-1 to TRBJ2-7, with 7 positions matching TRBD2. CDR3 size: 15 residues. The V gene's germline CDR1 is DFQATT and CDR2 SNEGSKA (reference sequence). V was clipped by 2 bases and J by 1 base; unmatched bases: 8. For the CDR3, the DNA is TGCAGTGCTAGACCCTCCGGCGGGAGTTCCTACGAGCAGTACTTC. This translates into CSARPSGGSSYEQYF.

At least ten counts were recorded for this clone. The chain recombines TRBV15 with TRBJ2-1; TRBD2 matches at 9 bases. Germline V CDR1 and CDR2: LNHNV, YYDKDF (reference sequence). The CDR3 sequence is 16 residues long. The V gene end was trimmed by 1 base and the J gene end by 7 bases; junction bases not matched to a gene: 8. CDR3 in DNA: TGTGCCACCAGCAGAGTGCGGGAGGGCCGTTTTAATGAGCAGTTCTTC. Translated: CATSRVREGRFNEQFF.

Ten or more counts support this clone. The chain joins TRBV7-9 to TRBJ2-5; TRBD2 matches 12 bases. Germline CDR1 SEHNR, CDR2 FQNEAQ (reference sequence). With V trimmed by 3 bases and J by 4 bases, 3 bases remained unmatched. The CDR3 is 15 amino acids. The CDR3 coding sequence is TGTGCCAGCAGCTTGCCTAGCGGGAGGGGAGAGACCCAGTACTTC. Encoded protein: CASSLPSGRGETQYF.

Remarks on this clone: A clone one base away is much larger, so this may be a read error. The same CDR3 also results from other DNA sequences found in this sample. V is TRBV6-1 and J is TRBJ1-1, with 7 bases that match TRBD1. Germline CDR1 reads MNHNS; CDR2 reads SASEGT. There are 15 residues in the CDR3. CDR3 in amino acids: CASSALQGPNTEAFF. As DNA, the CDR3 is TGTGCCAGCAGTGCACTACAGGGGCCGAACACTGAAGCTTTCTTC.

The sample holds many counts of this clone. V usage is TRBV12-3 or TRBV12-4 and J usage is TRBJ1-1; D is unresolved. V shed 10 bases and J shed 4 bases, with 10 bases lying between them. The CDR3 extends over 11 amino acids. The CDR3 DNA reads TGTGCCACCATCGGGCTCACTGAAGCTTTCTTT. Its translation: CATIGLTEAFF.

The chain carries TRBV18 and TRBJ2-7; TRBD2 agrees at 11 bases. Germline CDR1 is KGHSH and CDR2 is LQKENI. The ends lost 3 bases at V and 3 bases at J; junction bases unmatched: 4. The CDR3 runs to 15 residues. The CDR3 region has the DNA TGTGCCAGCTCACCCAGAACTAGCGGGAGCTACGAGCAGTACTTC. This sequence encodes CASSPRTSGSYEQYF.

This clone was found many times. The chain is built from TRBV6-6 and TRBJ1-4, with D perhaps matching TRBD1 (6 bases). Germline assignment: CDR1 MNHNY and CDR2 SVGAGI (reference sequence). The CDR3 runs 15 residues. The V end lost 2 bases, the J end lost 5 bases, and 12 bases lay between the germline ends. The CDR3 sequence: CASSYTTGQNEKLFF. Here the CDR3 DNA reads TGTGCCAGCAGTTACACGACAGGCCAGAATGAAAAACTGTTTTTT.

This clone was counted ten times or more. The V call is TRBV28, the J call TRBJ2-7; a possible D gene is TRBD1 (5 bases). Trimming left V 5 bases short and J 3 bases short, with 8 bases between. CDR1 is MDHEN and CDR2 is SYDVKM in the germline V gene. This CDR3 spans 12 amino acids. The CDR3 spells CASSMTVYEQYF. CDR3 sequence (DNA): TGTGCCAGCAGTATGACAGTCTACGAGCAGTACTTC.

This clone appeared many times. This chain links TRBV20-1 with TRBJ2-7, with D tentatively TRBD2 (6 bases). The CDR3 covers 13 residues. V was clipped by 4 bases and J by 3 bases, with 13 bases between them. The V gene's germline CDR1 is DFQATT and CDR2 SNEGSKA (reference sequence). The chain's CDR3 is CSAMSSVSYEQYF. CDR3 bases: TGCAGTGCTATGTCTAGCGTGAGCTACGAGCAGTACTTC.

This clone was found many times. The chain carries TRBV10-3 and TRBJ2-5; possibly TRBD1 for D (6 bases). In germline, CDR1 is ENHRY, CDR2 SYGVKD. The V gene lost 8 bases and the J gene lost 5 bases, with 15 bases spanning the gap. This CDR3 is 13 amino acids long. DNA for the CDR3: TGTGCCATCTCAGCCCAGGGGCGGGAGACCCAGTACTTC. Translation gives CAISAQGRETQYF.

The table lists this clone with many counts. The rearrangement uses TRBV20-1 and TRBJ2-7, with TRBD1 identical over 9 bases. There are 14 residues in the CDR3. The V segment lost 3 bases and the J segment 4 bases; nucleotides outside the gene matches: 7. CDR1 DFQATT and CDR2 SNEGSKA come from the germline V gene (reference sequence). The CDR3 region is CSASPDRGIYEQYF. The CDR3 region has the DNA TGCAGTGCTAGTCCGGACAGGGGAATATACGAGCAGTACTTC.

Many counts were recorded for this clone. The J gene is TRBJ1-6, the V gene TRBV7-8; D gene ambiguous. CDR3 length: 12 residues. V dropped 0 bases and J dropped 12 bases, with 6 bases sitting between them. Germline CDR1 SGHVS, CDR2 FQNEAQ. Here the CDR3 reads CASSLALKPLHF. CDR3 DNA: TGTGCCAGCAGCTTAGCCCTAAAACCCCTCCACTTT.